These T cell receptor beta chains were read from a single sample in a study of blood T cell repertoires in COVID-19. The method was immunoSEQ multiplex PCR; TCRdb's version includes in-frame clones alone and lacks a portion of them. This repertoire shows some 320,000 clones, 88% found once; its top ten account for roughly 6.9%. Sequenced material: peripheral blood. Every receptor here comes from a woman aged 30 to 39 who had recovered from COVID-19. CDR3s include the opening cysteine and the closing phenylalanine or tryptophan. The order of the fields is D gene, clone size, V gene, J gene, CDR3 length, CDR3 protein, CDR3 DNA. The D gene is left open where the match is weak. Part of the rows lack a size; the others show once, few, many or a class for expanded clones.

D gene: NA; clone size: NA; V gene: TRBV9; J gene: TRBJ1-2; CDR3 length: 12; CDR3 protein: CASSVGGDGYTF; CDR3 DNA: TGTGCCAGCAGCGTAGGGGGGGATGGCTACACCTTC
D gene: TRBD1; clone size: NA; V gene: TRBV2; J gene: TRBJ1-1; CDR3 length: 13; CDR3 protein: CTSTGDSYTEAFF; CDR3 DNA: TGTACCAGCACCGGGGACAGTTACACTGAAGCTTTCTTT
D gene: TRBD1; clone size: NA; V gene: TRBV5-4; J gene: TRBJ1-5; CDR3 length: 18; CDR3 protein: CASRRNVDRGSANQPQHF; CDR3 DNA: TGTGCCAGCAGACGCAACGTTGACAGGGGGTCGGCCAATCAGCCCCAGCATTTT
D gene: NA; clone size: NA; V gene: TRBV7-7; J gene: TRBJ2-5; CDR3 length: 13; CDR3 protein: CASSQGGPETQYF; CDR3 DNA: TGTGCCAGCAGCCAGGGTGGCCCAGAGACCCAGTACTTC
D gene: TRBD2; clone size: NA; V gene: TRBV7-2; J gene: TRBJ2-7; CDR3 length: 14; CDR3 protein: CASSKTSGGWEQYF; CDR3 DNA: TGTGCCAGCAGCAAGACTAGCGGGGGATGGGAGCAGTACTTC
D gene: NA; clone size: NA; V gene: TRBV29-1; J gene: TRBJ2-3; CDR3 length: 12; CDR3 protein: CSVEDWRGTQYF; CDR3 DNA: TGCAGCGTTGAAGATTGGAGGGGCACGCAGTATTTT
D gene: NA; clone size: NA; V gene: TRBV14; J gene: TRBJ2-7; CDR3 length: 14; CDR3 protein: CASSDFGQAYEQYF; CDR3 DNA: TGTGCCAGCAGCGACTTCGGACAAGCCTACGAGCAGTACTTC
D gene: TRBD1; clone size: NA; V gene: TRBV18; J gene: TRBJ1-2; CDR3 length: 18; CDR3 protein: CASSTLPPAGQGSYGYTF; CDR3 DNA: TGTGCCAGCTCGACTCTCCCACCGGCGGGACAGGGTTCCTATGGCTACACCTTC
D gene: TRBD2; clone size: once; V gene: TRBV6-5; J gene: TRBJ2-7; CDR3 length: 16; CDR3 protein: CASSYSLAGGSYEQYF; CDR3 DNA: TGTGCCAGCAGTTACTCGTTAGCGGGGGGCTCCTACGAGCAGTACTTC
D gene: TRBD1; clone size: NA; V gene: TRBV19; J gene: TRBJ1-6; CDR3 length: 13; CDR3 protein: CASRDRGDSTLHF; CDR3 DNA: TGTGCCAGTAGAGACAGGGGCGATTCAACCCTCCACTTT